This T cell receptor (beta chain) was documented in a study of cytomegalovirus exposure and HLA in healthy donors. Across the whole study: Out of 300 to 500 genotyped donors, roughly 80% belonged to the Caucasian-associated ancestry cluster.

Study-wide results and caveats: Later, TCR association rates were found to vary by HLA locus, highest for DRB1 and lowest for HLA-C. Through in vitro validation, three CMV-associated chains were shown to be specific for CMV antigens. Previously analyzed data showed that most TCR beta V segments were productive at a frequency of about 87% or about 30%.

The primer mix had 60 Vbeta and 13 Jbeta primers. Libraries were prepared by immunoSEQ multiplex PCR; TCRdb keeps only in-frame clonotypes and omits some of them. The sample shows 150,000 to 200,000 clones, around 87% of them seen only once. Details on this clone: Its specificity is unknown.

Germline V gives CDR1 MDHEN, CDR2 SYDVKM. V was shortened by 7 bases and J by 5 bases, with 20 bases between the two germline ends. The length of the CDR3 is 15 residues. Sample: PBMCs. This clonotype was obtained from a woman aged 18-30 years in good health and CMV-seronegative. The chain employs TRBV28 and TRBJ1-2; a possible D gene is TRBD1 (6 bases). This CDR3 reads CASTPQRGSGYGYTF. CDR3 coding DNA: TGTGCCAGCACCCCCCAGAGGGGGTCGGGGTATGGCTACACCTTC.